This T cell receptor (beta chain) was sequenced in a study of T cells in localized non-small cell lung cancer. This CDR3 contains 15 residues. V lost 5 bases to trimming and J lost 5 bases; unmatched junction nucleotides: 9. Germline CDR1 reads SGHNT; CDR2 reads YENEEA. This clone showed up just a few times. Repertoires were generated with immunoSEQ multiplex PCR, while TCRdb's copy carries only in-frame clones and drops some. The sample includes about 1,700 clones, less than 25% seen only once; the top ten take 15% to 20%. The chain joins TRBV11-3 to TRBJ2-7; 10 bases agree with TRBD2. Material: normal lung tissue next to the tumor, obtained before any cancer treatment. The clonotype originates from a male donor at least 60 years old with stage II lung adenocarcinoma. The CDR3 nucleotides are TGTGCCAGCAGCCGCTCTAGCGGGAGTGTCCACGAGCAGTACTTC. This translates into CASSRSSGSVHEQYF.